The present T cell receptor beta chain was sequenced within a study of T cell repertoires in cytomegalovirus infection. Study-wide findings and caveats: Based on cumulative public TCR beta family frequency, carriers of CMV plus the relevant HLA were identified. Dominant in the ex vivo response were TCR beta clonotypes restricted by HLA-C and specific for CMV.

This clonotype was counted only a few times. Its specificity is unknown. The germline gives CDR1 SGHVS, CDR2 FNYEAQ. This CDR3 spans 14 amino acids. Trimming removed 8 bases from V and 7 bases from J; junction bases left unmatched: 10. One entry per CDR3 protein results from TCRdb running MiXCR on the reads. Counted here are approximately 190,000 distinct CDR3 sequences, approximately 9.6% occurring once; the ten biggest clones make up about 5%. The sample comprised PBMCs. The receptor was isolated from a human donor in good health (CMV status not recorded). Some clones in this sample may be carry-over from other donors' samples. V and J are TRBV7-6 and TRBJ1-4; 7 bases agree with TRBD1. Here the CDR3 reads CASGTEKRGEKLFF. The CDR3 nucleotides are TGTGCCAGCGGGACAGAGAAGAGAGGTGAAAAACTGTTTTTT.